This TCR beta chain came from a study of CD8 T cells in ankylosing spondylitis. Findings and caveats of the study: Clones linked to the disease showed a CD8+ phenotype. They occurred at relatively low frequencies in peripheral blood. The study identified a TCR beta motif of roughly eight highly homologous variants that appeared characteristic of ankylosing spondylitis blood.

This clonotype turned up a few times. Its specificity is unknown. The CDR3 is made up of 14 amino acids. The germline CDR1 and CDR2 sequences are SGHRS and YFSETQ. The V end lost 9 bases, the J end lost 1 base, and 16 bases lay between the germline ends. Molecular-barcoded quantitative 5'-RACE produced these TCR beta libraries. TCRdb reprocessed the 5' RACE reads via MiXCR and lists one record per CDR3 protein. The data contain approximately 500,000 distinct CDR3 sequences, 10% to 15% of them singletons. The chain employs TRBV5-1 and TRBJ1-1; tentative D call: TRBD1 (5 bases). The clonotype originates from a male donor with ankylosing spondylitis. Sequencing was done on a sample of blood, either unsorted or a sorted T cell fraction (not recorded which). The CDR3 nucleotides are TGCGCCACCTCACCCGGGACCTCGAACACTGAAGCTTTCTTT. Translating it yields CATSPGTSNTEAFF.